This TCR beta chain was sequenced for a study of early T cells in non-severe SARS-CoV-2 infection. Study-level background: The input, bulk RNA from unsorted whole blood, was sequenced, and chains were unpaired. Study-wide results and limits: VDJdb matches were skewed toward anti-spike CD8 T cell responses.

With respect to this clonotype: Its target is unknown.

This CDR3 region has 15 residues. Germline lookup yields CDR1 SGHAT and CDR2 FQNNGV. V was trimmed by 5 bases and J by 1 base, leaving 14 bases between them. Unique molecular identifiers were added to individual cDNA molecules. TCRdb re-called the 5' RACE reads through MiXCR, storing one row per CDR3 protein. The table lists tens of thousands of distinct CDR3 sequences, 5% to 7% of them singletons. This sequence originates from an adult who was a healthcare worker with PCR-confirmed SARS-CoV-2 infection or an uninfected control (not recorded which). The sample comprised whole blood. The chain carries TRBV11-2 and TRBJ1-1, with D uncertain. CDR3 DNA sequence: TGTGCCAGCAGCGCACGGCCAAGTAAGAACACTGAAGCTTTCTTT. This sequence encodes CASSARPSKNTEAFF.